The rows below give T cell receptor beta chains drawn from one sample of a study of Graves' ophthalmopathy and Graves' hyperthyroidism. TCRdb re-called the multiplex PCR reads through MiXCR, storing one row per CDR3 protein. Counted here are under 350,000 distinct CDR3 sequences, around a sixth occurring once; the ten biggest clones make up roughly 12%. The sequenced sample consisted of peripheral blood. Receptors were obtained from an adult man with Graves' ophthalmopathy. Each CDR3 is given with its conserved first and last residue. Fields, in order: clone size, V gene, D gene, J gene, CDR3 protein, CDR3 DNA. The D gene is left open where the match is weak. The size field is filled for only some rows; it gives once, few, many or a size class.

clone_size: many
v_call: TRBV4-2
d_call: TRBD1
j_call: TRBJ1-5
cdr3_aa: CASSQTGTGGQPQHF
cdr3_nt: TGTGCCAGCAGCCAAACCGGGACAGGGGGTCAGCCCCAGCATTTT

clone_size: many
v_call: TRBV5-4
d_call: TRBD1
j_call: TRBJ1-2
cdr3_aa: CASSGLTGKDGYTF
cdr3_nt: TGTGCCAGCAGCGGGTTGACAGGGAAGGATGGCTACACCTTC

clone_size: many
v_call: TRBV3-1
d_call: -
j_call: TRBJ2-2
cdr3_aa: CASSLTGTGELFF
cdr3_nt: TGTGCCAGCAGCCTCACCGGTACCGGGGAGCTGTTTTTT

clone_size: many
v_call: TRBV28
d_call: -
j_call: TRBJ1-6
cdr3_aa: CASSLQGPSYNSPLHF
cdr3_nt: TGTGCCAGCAGTTTGCAGGGACCCTCCTATAATTCACCCCTCCACTTT

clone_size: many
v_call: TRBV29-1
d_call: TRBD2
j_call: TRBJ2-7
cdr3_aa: CSVGGGKLDEQYF
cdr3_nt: TGCAGCGTTGGGGGGGGGAAATTGGACGAGCAGTACTTC

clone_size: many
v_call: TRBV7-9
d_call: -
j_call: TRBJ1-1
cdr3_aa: CASSKITGFAEAFF
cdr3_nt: TGTGCCAGCAGTAAAATCACAGGGTTCGCTGAAGCTTTCTTT

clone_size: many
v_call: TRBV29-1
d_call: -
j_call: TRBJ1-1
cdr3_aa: CSVEAVMNTEAFF
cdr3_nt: TGCAGCGTTGAAGCGGTAATGAACACTGAAGCTTTCTTT

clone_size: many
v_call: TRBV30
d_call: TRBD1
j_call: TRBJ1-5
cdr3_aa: CAWSADRVQPQHF
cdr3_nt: TGTGCCTGGAGCGCGGACAGGGTTCAGCCCCAGCATTTT

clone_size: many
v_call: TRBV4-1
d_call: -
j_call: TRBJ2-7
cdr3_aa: CASSQGLGDYEQYF
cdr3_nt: TGCGCCAGCAGCCAGGGGCTCGGAGACTACGAGCAGTACTTC

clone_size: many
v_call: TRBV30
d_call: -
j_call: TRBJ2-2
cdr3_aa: CAWSGLGGITGELFF
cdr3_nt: TGTGCCTGGAGTGGGTTGGGGGGTATCACCGGGGAGCTGTTTTTT

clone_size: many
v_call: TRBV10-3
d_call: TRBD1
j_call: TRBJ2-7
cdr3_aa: CAISESCGTGVCEQYF
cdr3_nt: TGTGCCATCAGTGAGTCTTGCGGGACAGGGGTTTGCGAGCAGTACTTC

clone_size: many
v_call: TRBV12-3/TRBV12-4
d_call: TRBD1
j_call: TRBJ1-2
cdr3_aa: CASSERQGAGYTF
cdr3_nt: TGTGCCAGCAGTGAACGACAGGGCGCGGGCTACACCTTC

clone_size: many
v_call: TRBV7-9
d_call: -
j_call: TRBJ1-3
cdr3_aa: CASSPAGNTIYF
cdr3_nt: TGTGCCAGCAGCCCGGCGGGAAACACCATATATTTT

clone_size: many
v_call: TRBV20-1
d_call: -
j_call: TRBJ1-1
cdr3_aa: CSAREGGMNTEAFF
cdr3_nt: TGCAGTGCTAGAGAGGGGGGGATGAACACTGAAGCTTTCTTT

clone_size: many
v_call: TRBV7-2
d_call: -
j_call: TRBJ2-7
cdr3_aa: CASRSGGAYEQYF
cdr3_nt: TGTGCCAGCAGAAGCGGCGGGGCCTACGAGCAGTACTTC

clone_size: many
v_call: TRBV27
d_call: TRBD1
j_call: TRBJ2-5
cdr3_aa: CASSPRQGLKTQYF
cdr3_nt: TGTGCCAGCAGTCCAAGACAGGGGTTGAAGACCCAGTACTTC

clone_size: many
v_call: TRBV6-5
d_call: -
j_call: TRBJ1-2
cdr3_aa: CASSYVGKTYGYTF
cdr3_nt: TGTGCCAGCAGTTACGTTGGGAAAACCTATGGCTACACCTTC

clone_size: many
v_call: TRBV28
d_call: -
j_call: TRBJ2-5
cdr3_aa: CASSPLDKEETQYF
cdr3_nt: TGTGCCAGCAGTCCCCTGGACAAAGAAGAGACCCAGTACTTC

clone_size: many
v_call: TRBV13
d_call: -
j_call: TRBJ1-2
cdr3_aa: CASSSPKEGWAYGYTF
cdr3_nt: TGTGCCAGCAGCTCGCCGAAAGAGGGGTGGGCCTATGGCTACACCTTC

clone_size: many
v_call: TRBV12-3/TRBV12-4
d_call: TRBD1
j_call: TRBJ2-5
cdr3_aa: CASSRDRTYQETQYF
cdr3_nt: TGTGCCAGCAGTCGGGACAGGACGTACCAAGAGACCCAGTACTTC

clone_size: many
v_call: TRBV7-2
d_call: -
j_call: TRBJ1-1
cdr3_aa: CASSLDGEAFF
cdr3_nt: TGTGCCAGCAGCTTAGATGGGGAAGCTTTCTTT

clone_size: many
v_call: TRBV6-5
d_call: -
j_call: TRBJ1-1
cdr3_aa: CASSYSNVNTEAFF
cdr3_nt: TGTGCCAGCAGTTACTCGAACGTGAACACTGAAGCTTTCTTT

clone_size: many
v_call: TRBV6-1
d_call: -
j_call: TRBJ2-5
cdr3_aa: CASSGRTGLGETQYF
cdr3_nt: TGTGCCAGCAGTGGCCGTACAGGGTTAGGAGAGACCCAGTACTTC

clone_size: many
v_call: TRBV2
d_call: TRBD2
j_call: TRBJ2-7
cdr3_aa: CASSVTGGGEQYF
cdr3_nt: TGTGCCAGCAGTGTAACGGGAGGTGGCGAGCAGTACTTC

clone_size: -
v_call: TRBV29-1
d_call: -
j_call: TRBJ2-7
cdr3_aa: CSVSRLGRGYEQYF
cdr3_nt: TGCAGCGTTTCACGGCTCGGGAGAGGGTACGAGCAGTACTTC

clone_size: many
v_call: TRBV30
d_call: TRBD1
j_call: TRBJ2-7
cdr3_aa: CAYTPRRGTGPPEQYF
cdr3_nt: TGTGCCTACACTCCCAGGCGGGGGACAGGGCCGCCCGAGCAGTACTTC

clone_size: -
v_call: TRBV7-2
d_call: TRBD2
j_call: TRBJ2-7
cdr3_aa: CASSEGLALREQYF
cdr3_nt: TGTGCCAGCAGCGAGGGACTAGCGTTGAGGGAGCAGTACTTC

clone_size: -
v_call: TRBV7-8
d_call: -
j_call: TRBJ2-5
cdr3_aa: CASSLAVTVKETQYF
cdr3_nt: TGTGCCAGCAGCTTAGCGGTTACAGTAAAGGAGACCCAGTACTTC